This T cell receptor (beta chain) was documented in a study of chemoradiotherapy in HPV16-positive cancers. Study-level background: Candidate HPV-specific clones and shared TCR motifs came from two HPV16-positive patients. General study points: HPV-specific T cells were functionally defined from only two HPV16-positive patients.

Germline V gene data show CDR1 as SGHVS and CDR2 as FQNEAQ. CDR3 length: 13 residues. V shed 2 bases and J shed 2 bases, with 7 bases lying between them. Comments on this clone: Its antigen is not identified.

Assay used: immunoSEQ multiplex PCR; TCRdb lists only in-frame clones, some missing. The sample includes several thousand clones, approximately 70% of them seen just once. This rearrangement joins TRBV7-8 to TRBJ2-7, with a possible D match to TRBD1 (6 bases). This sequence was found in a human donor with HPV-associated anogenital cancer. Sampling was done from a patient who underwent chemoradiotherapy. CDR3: CASSLRGTYEQYF. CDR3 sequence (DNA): TGTGCCAGCAGCTTAAGGGGGACCTACGAGCAGTACTTC. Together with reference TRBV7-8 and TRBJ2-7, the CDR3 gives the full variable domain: GAGVSQSPRYKVAKRGQDVALRCDPISGHVSLFWYQQALGQGPEFLTYFQNEAQLDKSGLPSDRFFAERPEGSVSTLKIQRTQQEDSAVYLCASSLRGTYEQYFGPGTRLTVT.